This is a list of T cell receptor beta chains from one sample in a study of T-cell memory formation after mild COVID-19. MiXCR was run by TCRdb on the 5' RACE reads, yielding one entry per CDR3 protein. The table has approximately 170,000 distinct CDR3 sequences, approximately 12% seen once; the top ten hold 2.5% to 3.5%. Sequencing was performed on PBMCs or a T cell subset sorted from them (not recorded which). These receptors were taken from a man between 18 and 35 years old who had mild COVID-19 (a few samples of this study predate the infection). Cell type and time point are not known. Both conserved end residues are part of each CDR3. A D gene is named only where the DNA matches it firmly. A row's size may be missing; if present it is once, few, many or a size class.

size: -
D: -
V: TRBV29-1
J: TRBJ2-7
CDR3: CSVELAPYEQYF
DNA: TGCAGCGTTGAACTAGCCCCGTACGAGCAGTACTTC

size: -
D: -
V: TRBV19
J: TRBJ1-2
CDR3: CASNPPQGYGYTF
DNA: TGTGCCAGTAATCCGCCGCAGGGCTATGGCTACACCTTC

size: -
D: -
V: TRBV5-1
J: TRBJ2-3
CDR3: CASSLAGNTRDTQYF
DNA: TGCGCCAGCAGCTTGGCCGGGAATACGAGAGATACGCAGTATTTT

size: -
D: -
V: TRBV6-5
J: TRBJ1-6
CDR3: CASSYGYSPLHF
DNA: TGTGCCAGCAGTTACGGGTACTCACCCCTCCACTTT

size: few
D: -
V: TRBV5-1
J: TRBJ1-3
CDR3: CASSLGPSGNTIYF
DNA: TGCGCCAGCAGCTTGGGCCCCTCTGGAAACACCATATATTTT

size: few
D: -
V: TRBV12-3/TRBV12-4
J: TRBJ1-5
CDR3: CASSSSGSNQPQHF
DNA: TGTGCCAGCAGTTCCTCCGGGAGCAATCAGCCCCAGCATTTT

size: -
D: -
V: TRBV20-1
J: TRBJ1-6
CDR3: CSARGRYNSPLHF
DNA: TGCAGTGCTAGGGGCAGATATAATTCACCCCTCCACTTT

size: -
D: TRBD2
V: TRBV6-2/TRBV6-3
J: TRBJ2-1
CDR3: CASSYRSGRPDNEQFF
DNA: TGTGCCAGCAGTTACCGTAGCGGGAGGCCCGACAATGAGCAGTTCTTC

size: -
D: TRBD2
V: TRBV7-9
J: TRBJ2-5
CDR3: CASSRVTSGGAETQYF
DNA: TGTGCCAGCAGCCGCGTTACTAGCGGGGGGGCGGAGACCCAGTACTTC

size: -
D: TRBD1
V: TRBV28
J: TRBJ1-2
CDR3: CASSTFRQGTNYGYTF
DNA: TGTGCCAGCAGTACATTCAGACAGGGGACCAACTATGGCTACACCTTC

size: few
D: TRBD2
V: TRBV7-6
J: TRBJ2-5
CDR3: CASSVTSGGTETQYF
DNA: TGTGCCAGCAGCGTGACTAGCGGGGGAACAGAGACCCAGTACTTC

size: -
D: TRBD1
V: TRBV19
J: TRBJ1-1
CDR3: CASSPTHRGNTEAFF
DNA: TGTGCCAGTAGCCCAACCCACAGGGGGAACACTGAGGCTTTCTTT

size: -
D: TRBD1
V: TRBV19
J: TRBJ1-5
CDR3: CASQGAFQPQHF
DNA: TGTGCCAGCCAGGGGGCTTTTCAGCCCCAGCATTTT

size: -
D: TRBD1
V: TRBV29-1
J: TRBJ2-5
CDR3: CSVEFARGRETQYF
DNA: TGCAGCGTTGAATTCGCGAGGGGGCGGGAGACCCAGTACTTC

size: few
D: TRBD1
V: TRBV12-3/TRBV12-4
J: TRBJ1-1
CDR3: CANSFSGGTEAFF
DNA: TGTGCCAACAGTTTCTCAGGGGGCACTGAAGCTTTCTTT

size: few
D: TRBD2
V: TRBV7-7
J: TRBJ2-3
CDR3: CASSAGEADTQYF
DNA: TGTGCCAGCTCAGCGGGGGAAGCAGATACGCAGTATTTT

size: -
D: -
V: TRBV29-1
J: TRBJ2-1
CDR3: CSVEKGGVAQFF
DNA: TGCAGCGTTGAAAAAGGAGGCGTAGCGCAGTTCTTC

size: -
D: TRBD2
V: TRBV7-2
J: TRBJ2-5
CDR3: CASSPGGGGETQYF
DNA: TGTGCCAGCAGCCCCGGCGGGGGAGGAGAGACCCAGTACTTC

size: few
D: TRBD1
V: TRBV28
J: TRBJ1-2
CDR3: CASSKDRGLINYGYTF
DNA: TGTGCCAGCAGCAAGGACAGGGGGCTTATTAACTATGGCTACACCTTC

size: -
D: TRBD1
V: TRBV20-1
J: TRBJ1-5
CDR3: CSANQGTDSGQPQHF
DNA: TGCAGTGCCAACCAAGGGACAGACTCCGGACAGCCCCAGCATTTT

size: few
D: -
V: TRBV20-1
J: TRBJ1-1
CDR3: CSALGRSEAFF
DNA: TGCAGTGCCTTGGGAAGATCTGAAGCTTTCTTT

size: few
D: -
V: TRBV28
J: TRBJ1-2
CDR3: CASNTPGVGDGDGYTF
DNA: TGTGCCAGCAACACCCCTGGCGTAGGGGATGGGGATGGCTACACCTTC

size: -
D: TRBD1
V: TRBV12-3/TRBV12-4
J: TRBJ1-4
CDR3: CASSFRGRLNEKLFF
DNA: TGTGCCAGCAGTTTTAGGGGGCGGCTTAATGAAAAACTGTTTTTT

size: once
D: TRBD1
V: TRBV4-2
J: TRBJ1-6
CDR3: CASSGGTGGEGNSPLHF
DNA: TGTGCCAGCAGCGGGGGGACAGGGGGCGAGGGTAATTCACCCCTCCACTTT

size: few
D: TRBD1
V: TRBV7-7
J: TRBJ1-3
CDR3: CASSRDRENTIYF
DNA: TGTGCTAGCAGTCGGGACAGGGAGAACACCATATATTTT

size: -
D: -
V: TRBV7-2
J: TRBJ2-2
CDR3: CASSLAGAIAGELFF
DNA: TGTGCCAGCAGCTTAGCCGGGGCGATTGCCGGGGAGCTGTTTTTT

size: few
D: -
V: TRBV5-1
J: TRBJ1-2
CDR3: CASSLAAEYGYTF
DNA: TGCGCCAGCAGCTTGGCCGCTGAGTATGGCTACACCTTC

size: -
D: TRBD2
V: TRBV11-2
J: TRBJ2-3
CDR3: CASSKAGPTDTQYF
DNA: TGTGCCAGCAGCAAAGCGGGGCCGACAGATACGCAGTATTTT

size: few
D: -
V: TRBV19
J: TRBJ1-1
CDR3: CASSIGPGTEAFF
DNA: TGTGCCAGTAGTATTGGGCCGGGCACTGAAGCTTTCTTT

size: -
D: -
V: TRBV18
J: TRBJ2-3
CDR3: CASSPRALYTDTQYF
DNA: TGTGCCAGCTCACCCCGGGCGCTTTACACAGATACGCAGTATTTT

size: many
D: -
V: TRBV12-3/TRBV12-4
J: TRBJ2-6
CDR3: CASRGGWANVLTF
DNA: TGTGCCAGCAGGGGAGGCTGGGCCAACGTCCTGACTTTC

size: -
D: -
V: TRBV6-5
J: TRBJ1-1
CDR3: CASRQGLNTEAFF
DNA: TGTGCCAGCAGACAGGGATTGAACACTGAAGCTTTCTTT

size: many
D: -
V: TRBV7-3
J: TRBJ1-2
CDR3: CASSLNNYGYTF
DNA: TGTGCCAGCAGCTTAAATAACTATGGCTACACCTTC

size: -
D: TRBD1
V: TRBV28
J: TRBJ1-4
CDR3: CASASGAGGREKLFF
DNA: TGTGCCAGCGCCTCTGGGGCAGGGGGGAGGGAAAAACTGTTTTTT

size: few
D: -
V: TRBV6-2/TRBV6-3
J: TRBJ2-7
CDR3: CASRWGGRYEQYF
DNA: TGTGCCAGCAGGTGGGGGGGCCGCTACGAGCAGTACTTC

size: -
D: TRBD1
V: TRBV5-8
J: TRBJ2-1
CDR3: CASSMLQGAFRHEQFF
DNA: TGTGCCAGCAGCATGTTACAGGGGGCGTTCAGGCATGAGCAGTTCTTC

size: -
D: -
V: TRBV27
J: TRBJ1-1
CDR3: CASSFREGNTEAFF
DNA: TGTGCCAGCAGTTTTAGAGAGGGGAACACTGAAGCTTTCTTT

size: few
D: -
V: TRBV3-1
J: TRBJ2-3
CDR3: CASSQEGVDTQYF
DNA: TGTGCCAGCAGCCAAGAGGGGGTAGATACGCAGTATTTT

size: -
D: -
V: TRBV4-3
J: TRBJ2-3
CDR3: CASSHLPRAFAGTETDTQYF
DNA: TGCGCCAGCAGCCACCTGCCTAGGGCCTTCGCGGGGACCGAGACAGATACGCAGTATTTT

size: many
D: TRBD1
V: TRBV7-2
J: TRBJ1-5
CDR3: CASTQGGYQPQHF
DNA: TGTGCCAGCACCCAGGGGGGATACCAGCCCCAGCATTTT

size: many
D: -
V: TRBV7-6
J: TRBJ1-6
CDR3: CASSAGSYNSPLHF
DNA: TGTGCCAGCAGCGCCGGGTCCTATAATTCACCCCTCCACTTT

size: few
D: TRBD2
V: TRBV4-3
J: TRBJ2-3
CDR3: CASSQPSGGRVTQYF
DNA: TGCGCCAGCAGCCAACCTAGCGGGGGTCGGGTTACGCAGTATTTT

size: -
D: -
V: TRBV5-1
J: TRBJ1-4
CDR3: CASSLGRTNEKLFF
DNA: TGCGCCAGCAGCTTGGGTAGAACTAATGAAAAACTGTTTTTT

size: -
D: -
V: TRBV15
J: TRBJ1-2
CDR3: CATSLTGGNGYTF
DNA: TGTGCCACCAGCTTGACCGGGGGGAATGGCTACACCTTC

size: few
D: -
V: TRBV25-1
J: TRBJ1-2
CDR3: CASSEQGGYTF
DNA: TGTGCCAGCAGTGAACAAGGAGGCTACACCTTC

size: -
D: -
V: TRBV28
J: TRBJ2-5
CDR3: CASSGDGWETQYF
DNA: TGTGCCAGCAGTGGTGACGGGTGGGAGACCCAGTACTTC

size: -
D: TRBD1
V: TRBV19
J: TRBJ2-5
CDR3: CASSRTTGGETQYF
DNA: TGTGCCAGTAGTAGAACGACAGGGGGAGAGACCCAGTACTTC

size: few
D: TRBD1
V: TRBV29-1
J: TRBJ1-3
CDR3: CSVRGRGNTIYF
DNA: TGCAGCGTAAGGGGGCGAGGAAACACCATATATTTT

size: -
D: -
V: TRBV6-4
J: TRBJ1-2
CDR3: CASSPRDKYGYTF
DNA: TGTGCCAGCAGTCCCAGGGATAAGTATGGCTACACCTTC

size: -
D: -
V: TRBV5-5
J: TRBJ2-3
CDR3: CASSFTGALDTQYF
DNA: TGTGCCAGCAGCTTCACTGGGGCTCTAGATACGCAGTATTTT

size: -
D: TRBD2
V: TRBV12-3/TRBV12-4
J: TRBJ2-5
CDR3: CASSSGTRLQETQYF
DNA: TGTGCCAGCAGTTCCGGGACTAGGTTACAAGAGACCCAGTACTTC